The following is a T cell receptor (beta chain) sequence with its context. The antigen is undetermined. The authors prepared the TCRbeta library with unique molecular identifiers. TCRdb reanalysed the PCR reads using MiXCR and keeps one entry per CDR3 protein. The data show some 550,000 distinct CDR3 sequences, 23% seen once. This record comes from a study of T-cell reconstitution after alpha-beta-depleted transplantation in children. The study, taken as a whole, reports: Certain patients had high TCRbeta diversity at day 60, and it came from recipient T cells and thymic progenitors that survived. Newly generated T cells supplied most T-cell counts and diversity one year post-transplant. The origin of alpha-beta T cells about two months after transplant was reportedly several hundred expanded graft clones.

Germline lookup yields CDR1 SQVTM and CDR2 ANQGSEA. The CDR3 is 15 residues long. The V segment lost 7 bases and the J segment 4 bases; nucleotides outside the gene matches: 12. The chain combines TRBV29-1 with TRBJ2-1, with 8 bases that match TRBD2. The specimen comprised PBMCs, mostly from graft donor cells, sampled 360 days after TCRalphabeta/CD19-depleted stem cell transplant. The sequence came from a boy in the first two years of life who had a stem cell transplant for acute myeloid leukemia, so the T cells may come from the graft donor. This chain's CDR3 is CSAGGQIAAYNEQFF. CDR3 DNA sequence: TGCAGCGCGGGGGGGCAGATTGCCGCTTACAATGAGCAGTTCTTC.